A selection of T cell receptor beta chains follows, all from one sample in a study of blood T cell repertoires in COVID-19. Sequencing used immunoSEQ multiplex PCR; TCRdb keeps in-frame clones, though not all of them. Found here are tens of thousands of clones, approximately 78% of them singletons; the top ten hold about 4%. The source material was PBMCs or T cells enriched from blood (not recorded which). These receptor sequences come from a woman between 35 and 50 years old with acute COVID-19. Both conserved end residues are part of each CDR3. Each record gives: clone size, V gene, J gene, D gene, CDR3 DNA, CDR3 protein. D genes are given only for firm matches. The size entry is marked missing in some rows and otherwise reads once, few, many or a size class.

clone size: NA; V gene: TRBV2; J gene: TRBJ2-3; D gene: NA; CDR3 DNA: TGTGCCAGCAGAACTAGTCTGTCAGATACGCAGTATTTT; CDR3 protein: CASRTSLSDTQYF
clone size: NA; V gene: TRBV28; J gene: TRBJ1-4; D gene: NA; CDR3 DNA: TGTGCCAGCAGTTCAACAGGGACCTCACGCGAAAAACTGTTTTTT; CDR3 protein: CASSSTGTSREKLFF
clone size: many; V gene: TRBV7-3; J gene: TRBJ1-3; D gene: NA; CDR3 DNA: TGTGCCAGCACCCGTAGCAGGGTTAGAAGGAGCTCTGGAAACACCATATATTTT; CDR3 protein: CASTRSRVRRSSGNTIYF
clone size: NA; V gene: TRBV6-5; J gene: TRBJ2-1; D gene: TRBD2; CDR3 DNA: TGTGCCAGTCAAATCGGGACTAACAATGAGCAGTTCTTC; CDR3 protein: CASQIGTNNEQFF
clone size: NA; V gene: TRBV6-5; J gene: TRBJ1-6; D gene: TRBD1; CDR3 DNA: TGTGCCAGCAGTTACGGACAGGGCGTCATATCACCCCTCCACTTT; CDR3 protein: CASSYGQGVISPLHF
clone size: once; V gene: TRBV9; J gene: TRBJ2-1; D gene: TRBD1; CDR3 DNA: TGTGCCAGCAGCGCGCTGACAGGGAACAATGAGCAGTTCTTC; CDR3 protein: CASSALTGNNEQFF
clone size: few; V gene: TRBV5-4; J gene: TRBJ2-2; D gene: NA; CDR3 DNA: TGTGCCAGCAGCTTGGCCGGTGCGGTCACCGGGGAGCTGTTTTTT; CDR3 protein: CASSLAGAVTGELFF
clone size: NA; V gene: TRBV6-4; J gene: TRBJ1-2; D gene: NA; CDR3 DNA: TGTGCCATCCAAAGCAGGGGAGACTATGGCTACACCTTC; CDR3 protein: CAIQSRGDYGYTF
clone size: NA; V gene: TRBV5-4; J gene: TRBJ1-2; D gene: TRBD1; CDR3 DNA: TGTGCCAGCAGCTTTGGACAGGGGGACTATGGCTACACCTTC; CDR3 protein: CASSFGQGDYGYTF
clone size: NA; V gene: TRBV28; J gene: TRBJ1-2; D gene: TRBD1; CDR3 DNA: TGTGCCAGCAAGGAAATCGGACAGGGGGCTTCAGCTAACTATGGCTACACCTTC; CDR3 protein: CASKEIGQGASANYGYTF
clone size: NA; V gene: TRBV5-4; J gene: TRBJ2-7; D gene: NA; CDR3 DNA: TGTGCCAGCAGCTTTGGGGGCAGCGATTACGAGCAGTACTTC; CDR3 protein: CASSFGGSDYEQYF
clone size: NA; V gene: TRBV19; J gene: TRBJ2-3; D gene: TRBD1; CDR3 DNA: TGTGCCAGTAGCGACCGGGACAGGGGCACAGATACGCAGTATTTT; CDR3 protein: CASSDRDRGTDTQYF
clone size: NA; V gene: TRBV10-1; J gene: TRBJ1-1; D gene: NA; CDR3 DNA: TGCGCCAGCAGTGAAGGAGGGATGAACACTGAAGCTTTCTTT; CDR3 protein: CASSEGGMNTEAFF
clone size: once; V gene: TRBV28; J gene: TRBJ2-2; D gene: TRBD2; CDR3 DNA: TGTGCCAGCAGTCCACGACTAGCGTCCTCGGTCGGCACCGGGGAGCTGTTTTTT; CDR3 protein: CASSPRLASSVGTGELFF
clone size: NA; V gene: TRBV18; J gene: TRBJ1-2; D gene: NA; CDR3 DNA: TGTGCCAGCTCACCACCGTACAGTTCTAACTATGGCTACACCTTC; CDR3 protein: CASSPPYSSNYGYTF
clone size: few; V gene: TRBV25-1; J gene: TRBJ1-5; D gene: NA; CDR3 DNA: TGTGCCAGCAGTGCAACAGGGTATGGGGGAGATCAGCCCCAGCATTTT; CDR3 protein: CASSATGYGGDQPQHF
clone size: few; V gene: TRBV24-1; J gene: TRBJ2-1; D gene: NA; CDR3 DNA: TGTGCCACCAGTGCTAGGCAGGGATACAATGAGCAGTTCTTC; CDR3 protein: CATSARQGYNEQFF
clone size: NA; V gene: TRBV7-2; J gene: TRBJ2-1; D gene: TRBD2; CDR3 DNA: TGTGCCAGCAGCTCTACTAGCGGGGGGATCTACAATGAGCAGTTCTTC; CDR3 protein: CASSSTSGGIYNEQFF
clone size: NA; V gene: TRBV28; J gene: TRBJ1-2; D gene: NA; CDR3 DNA: TGTGCCAGCAGTTTACCCTCCGGACAGGGCTACACCTTC; CDR3 protein: CASSLPSGQGYTF
clone size: NA; V gene: TRBV24-1; J gene: TRBJ1-4; D gene: NA; CDR3 DNA: TGTGCCACCAGTGCCCCCAACGACAAAAAACTGTTTTTT; CDR3 protein: CATSAPNDKKLFF
clone size: once; V gene: TRBV5-5; J gene: TRBJ2-6; D gene: NA; CDR3 DNA: TGTGCCAGCAGCTTGGGCGGCTCTGGGGCCAACGTCCTGACTTTC; CDR3 protein: CASSLGGSGANVLTF
clone size: few; V gene: TRBV7-9; J gene: TRBJ1-2; D gene: NA; CDR3 DNA: TGTGCCAGCAGCTTACTGTTACAGGAATATGGCTACACCTTC; CDR3 protein: CASSLLLQEYGYTF
clone size: NA; V gene: TRBV28; J gene: TRBJ1-1; D gene: NA; CDR3 DNA: TGTGCCAGCAGTTTTACGACAATCATGAACACTGAAGCTTTCTTT; CDR3 protein: CASSFTTIMNTEAFF
clone size: NA; V gene: TRBV7-2; J gene: TRBJ2-7; D gene: TRBD2; CDR3 DNA: TGTGCCAGCAGTCCAGCGGGAGGCCCCTTGTACGAGCAGTACTTC; CDR3 protein: CASSPAGGPLYEQYF
clone size: NA; V gene: TRBV9; J gene: TRBJ2-2; D gene: NA; CDR3 DNA: TGTGCCAGCAGCGTCACCCAAAGGACGGGGGACGGGGAGCTGTTTTTT; CDR3 protein: CASSVTQRTGDGELFF
clone size: NA; V gene: TRBV15; J gene: TRBJ2-1; D gene: TRBD2; CDR3 DNA: TGTGCCACCAGCCCCTTAGCGGGAGAGTCCAATGAGCAGTTCTTC; CDR3 protein: CATSPLAGESNEQFF
clone size: NA; V gene: TRBV4-1; J gene: TRBJ1-2; D gene: NA; CDR3 DNA: TGCGCCAGCAGCCAAGACCCCGCTTCCGGGGGCTATGGCTACACCTTC; CDR3 protein: CASSQDPASGGYGYTF
clone size: NA; V gene: TRBV6-6; J gene: TRBJ1-6; D gene: NA; CDR3 DNA: TGTGCCAGCAGTTCCACATCACAGGGCTATAATTCACCCCTCCACTTT; CDR3 protein: CASSSTSQGYNSPLHF
clone size: NA; V gene: TRBV5-6; J gene: TRBJ2-2; D gene: TRBD1; CDR3 DNA: TGTGCCAGCAGCACCGGACAGGGGTGGTCCGGGGAGCTGTTTTTT; CDR3 protein: CASSTGQGWSGELFF
clone size: NA; V gene: TRBV4-1; J gene: TRBJ2-5; D gene: NA; CDR3 DNA: TGCGCCAGCAGCCAAGATTTAAACGGTTGGACCCAGTACTTC; CDR3 protein: CASSQDLNGWTQYF
clone size: NA; V gene: TRBV28; J gene: TRBJ2-7; D gene: TRBD2; CDR3 DNA: TGTGCCAGCAGTTATTCGTGGACTAGCGGGACCTACGAGCAGTACTTC; CDR3 protein: CASSYSWTSGTYEQYF
clone size: NA; V gene: TRBV9; J gene: TRBJ2-1; D gene: TRBD2; CDR3 DNA: TGTGCCAGCAGCGCCGCCGGGACTAGCGTCGATGAGCAGTTCTTC; CDR3 protein: CASSAAGTSVDEQFF
clone size: NA; V gene: TRBV15; J gene: TRBJ2-2; D gene: NA; CDR3 DNA: TGTGCCACCAGCAGAGATCGCAGGGACACCGGGGAGCTGTTTTTT; CDR3 protein: CATSRDRRDTGELFF
clone size: few; V gene: TRBV20-1; J gene: TRBJ1-6; D gene: NA; CDR3 DNA: TGCAGTGCTAGTGTCCCACAGGGAGCGAATTCACCCCTCCACTTT; CDR3 protein: CSASVPQGANSPLHF
clone size: NA; V gene: TRBV27; J gene: TRBJ2-7; D gene: TRBD2; CDR3 DNA: TGTGCCAGCAGTTTAAGGCTAGCGGGGCTCGGAGAGCAGTACTTC; CDR3 protein: CASSLRLAGLGEQYF
clone size: once; V gene: TRBV9; J gene: TRBJ1-4; D gene: TRBD1; CDR3 DNA: TGTGCCAGCAGCGATGGGACAGAAGGTAATGAAAAACTGTTTTTT; CDR3 protein: CASSDGTEGNEKLFF
clone size: NA; V gene: TRBV7-9; J gene: TRBJ2-4; D gene: NA; CDR3 DNA: TGTGCCAGCAGCCGCGCATCCGGGGTTTCGATCCTAGCCAAAAACATTCAGTACTTC; CDR3 protein: CASSRASGVSILAKNIQYF
clone size: NA; V gene: TRBV7-9; J gene: TRBJ1-6; D gene: NA; CDR3 DNA: TGTGCCAGCAGCGTTTCAAATTCACCCCTCCACTTT; CDR3 protein: CASSVSNSPLHF
clone size: NA; V gene: TRBV10-3; J gene: TRBJ1-6; D gene: NA; CDR3 DNA: TGTGCCATCAGTGAGTCATCAGGGACACCTGGCAATTCACCCCTCCACTTT; CDR3 protein: CAISESSGTPGNSPLHF
clone size: NA; V gene: TRBV19; J gene: TRBJ1-5; D gene: TRBD1; CDR3 DNA: TGTGCCAGTAGTATAAAACGAAAGGGGATAAGGGACAGGGAAGATCAGCCCCAGCATTTT; CDR3 protein: CASSIKRKGIRDREDQPQHF